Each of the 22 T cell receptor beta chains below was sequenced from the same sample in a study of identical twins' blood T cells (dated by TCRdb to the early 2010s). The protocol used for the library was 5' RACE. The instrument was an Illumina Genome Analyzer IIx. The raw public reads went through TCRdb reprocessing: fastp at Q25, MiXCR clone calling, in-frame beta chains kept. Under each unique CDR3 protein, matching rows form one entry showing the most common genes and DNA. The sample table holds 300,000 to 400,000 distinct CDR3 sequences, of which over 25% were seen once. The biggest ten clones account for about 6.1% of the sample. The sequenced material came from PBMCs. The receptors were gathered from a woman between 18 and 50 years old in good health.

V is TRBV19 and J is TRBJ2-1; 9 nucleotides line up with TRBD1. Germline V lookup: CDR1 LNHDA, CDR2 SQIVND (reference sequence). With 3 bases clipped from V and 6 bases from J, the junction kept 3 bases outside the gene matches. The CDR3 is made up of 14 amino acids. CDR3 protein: CASSIGDRVNEQFF. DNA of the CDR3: TGTGCCAGTAGTATCGGGGACAGGGTCAATGAGCAGTTCTTC.

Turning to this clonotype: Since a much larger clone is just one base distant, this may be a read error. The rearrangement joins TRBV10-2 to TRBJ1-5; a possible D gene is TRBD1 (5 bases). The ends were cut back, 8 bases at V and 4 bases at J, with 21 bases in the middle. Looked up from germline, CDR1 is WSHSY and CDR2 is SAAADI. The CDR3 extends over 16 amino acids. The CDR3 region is CASSGVTTGGNQPQHF. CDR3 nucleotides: TGCGCCAGCTCAGGAGTGACGACCGGGGGGAATCAGCCCCAGCATTTT.

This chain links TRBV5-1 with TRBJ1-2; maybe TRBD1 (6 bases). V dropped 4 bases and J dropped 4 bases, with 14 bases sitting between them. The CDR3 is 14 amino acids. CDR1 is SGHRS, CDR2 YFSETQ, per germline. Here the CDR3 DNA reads TGCGCCAGCAGCCCCGGACAGAAAACCTATGGCTACACCTTC. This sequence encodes CASSPGQKTYGYTF. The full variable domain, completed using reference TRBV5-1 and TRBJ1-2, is KAGVTQTPRYLIKTRGQQVTLSCSPISGHRSVSWYQQTPGQGLQFLFEYFSETQRNKGNFPGRFSGRQFSNSRSEMNVSTLELGDSALYLCASSPGQKTYGYTFGSGTRLTVV.

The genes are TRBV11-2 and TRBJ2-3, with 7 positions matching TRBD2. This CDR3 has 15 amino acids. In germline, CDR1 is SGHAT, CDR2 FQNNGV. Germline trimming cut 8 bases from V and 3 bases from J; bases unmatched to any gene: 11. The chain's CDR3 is CASFGGVSWTDTQYF. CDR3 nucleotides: TGTGCCAGCTTTGGGGGGGTATCATGGACAGATACGCAGTATTTT.

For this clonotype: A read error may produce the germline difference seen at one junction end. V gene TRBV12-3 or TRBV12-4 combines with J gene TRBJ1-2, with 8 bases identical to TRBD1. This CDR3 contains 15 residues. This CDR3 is CASSPWTGNDYDYTF. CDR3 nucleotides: TGTGCCAGCAGTCCGTGGACAGGGAATGACTATGACTACACCTTC.

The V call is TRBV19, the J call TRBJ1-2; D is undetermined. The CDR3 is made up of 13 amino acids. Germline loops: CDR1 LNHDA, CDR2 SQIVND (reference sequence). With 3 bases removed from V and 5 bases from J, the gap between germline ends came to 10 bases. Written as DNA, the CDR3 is TGTGCCAGTAGTATCGTATTGGGTTATGGCTACACCTTC. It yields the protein CASSIVLGYGYTF.

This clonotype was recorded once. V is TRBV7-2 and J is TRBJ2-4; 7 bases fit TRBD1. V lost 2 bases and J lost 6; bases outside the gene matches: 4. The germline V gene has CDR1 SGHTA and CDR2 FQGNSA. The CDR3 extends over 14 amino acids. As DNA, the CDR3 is TGTGCCAGCAGCTTAACAGGGGCAGGAAACATTCAGTACTTC. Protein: CASSLTGAGNIQYF.

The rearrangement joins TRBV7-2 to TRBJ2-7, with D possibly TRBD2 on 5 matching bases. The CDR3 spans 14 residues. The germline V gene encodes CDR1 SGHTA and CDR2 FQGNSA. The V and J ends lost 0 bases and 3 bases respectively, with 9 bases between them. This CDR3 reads CASSLATSIYEQYF. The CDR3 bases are TGTGCCAGCAGCTTAGCTACTAGTATCTACGAGCAGTACTTC.

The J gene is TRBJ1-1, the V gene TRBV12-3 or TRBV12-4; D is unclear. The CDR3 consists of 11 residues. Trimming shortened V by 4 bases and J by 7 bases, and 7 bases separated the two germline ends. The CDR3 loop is CASSSCSEAFF. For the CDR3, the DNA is TGTGCCAGCAGTTCATGCAGTGAAGCTTTCTTT.

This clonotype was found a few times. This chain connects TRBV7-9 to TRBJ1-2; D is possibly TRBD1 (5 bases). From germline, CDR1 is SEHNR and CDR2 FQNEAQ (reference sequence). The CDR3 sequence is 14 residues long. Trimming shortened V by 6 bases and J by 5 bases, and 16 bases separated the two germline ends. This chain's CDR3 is CASSPDGGVYGYTF. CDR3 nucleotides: TGTGCCAGCAGTCCAGACGGAGGGGTATATGGCTACACCTTC.

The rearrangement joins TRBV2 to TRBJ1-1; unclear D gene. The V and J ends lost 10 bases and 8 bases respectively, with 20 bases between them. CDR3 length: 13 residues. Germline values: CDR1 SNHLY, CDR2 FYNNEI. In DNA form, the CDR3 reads TGTGCCACCCAACCCCTAGGACTGTTCGAAGCTTTCTTT. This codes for CATQPLGLFEAFF.

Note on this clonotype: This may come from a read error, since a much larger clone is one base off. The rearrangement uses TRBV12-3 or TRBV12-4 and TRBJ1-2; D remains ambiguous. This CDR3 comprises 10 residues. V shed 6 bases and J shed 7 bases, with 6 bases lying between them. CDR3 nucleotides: TGTGCCAGCAGGGGCTGTGGCTACACCTTC. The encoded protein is CASRGCGYTF.

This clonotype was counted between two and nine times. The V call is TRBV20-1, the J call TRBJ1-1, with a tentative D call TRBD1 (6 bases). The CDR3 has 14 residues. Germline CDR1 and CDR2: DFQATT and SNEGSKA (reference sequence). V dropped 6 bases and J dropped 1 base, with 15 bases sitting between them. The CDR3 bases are TGCAGTGCCAAATCTCAGGGGACGAACACTGAAGCTTTCTTT. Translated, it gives CSAKSQGTNTEAFF.

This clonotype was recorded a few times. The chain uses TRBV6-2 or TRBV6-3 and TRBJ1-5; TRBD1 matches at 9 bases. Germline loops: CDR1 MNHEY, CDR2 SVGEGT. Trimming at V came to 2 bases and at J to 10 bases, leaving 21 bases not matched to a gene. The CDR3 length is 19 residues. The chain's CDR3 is CASSYPTGTGNIGRTPQHF. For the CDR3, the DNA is TGTGCCAGCAGTTACCCGACCGGGACAGGGAATATTGGACGTACACCCCAGCATTTT.

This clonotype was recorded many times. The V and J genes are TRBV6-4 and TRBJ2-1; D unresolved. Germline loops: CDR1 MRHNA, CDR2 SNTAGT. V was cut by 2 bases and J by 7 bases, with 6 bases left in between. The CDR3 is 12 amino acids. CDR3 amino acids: CASSDGGNEQFF. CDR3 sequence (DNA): TGTGCCAGCAGTGACGGTGGAAATGAGCAGTTCTTC.

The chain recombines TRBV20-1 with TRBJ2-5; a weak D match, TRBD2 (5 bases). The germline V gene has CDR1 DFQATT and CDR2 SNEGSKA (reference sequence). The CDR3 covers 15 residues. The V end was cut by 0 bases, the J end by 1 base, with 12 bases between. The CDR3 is CSARDPQRFQETQYF. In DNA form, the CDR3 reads TGCAGTGCTAGAGATCCCCAGCGGTTCCAAGAGACCCAGTACTTC.

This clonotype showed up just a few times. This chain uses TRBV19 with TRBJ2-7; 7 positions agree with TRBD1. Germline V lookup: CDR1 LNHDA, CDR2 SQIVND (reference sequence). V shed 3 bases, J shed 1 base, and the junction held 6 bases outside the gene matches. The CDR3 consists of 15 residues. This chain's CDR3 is CASSITGTASYEQYF. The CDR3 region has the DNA TGTGCCAGTAGTATCACCGGGACAGCTTCCTACGAGCAGTACTTC. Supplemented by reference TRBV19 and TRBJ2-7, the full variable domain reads DGGITQSPKYLFRKEGQNVTLSCEQNLNHDAMYWYRQDPGQGLRLIYYSQIVNDFQKGDIAEGYSVSREKKESFPLTVTSAQKNPTAFYLCASSITGTASYEQYFGPGTRLTVT.

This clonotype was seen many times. Here the CDR3 reads CASSQEGYGYTF. CDR3 sequence (DNA): TGTGCCAGCAGCCAAGAGGGATATGGCTACACCTTC. The rearrangement links TRBV3-1 to TRBJ1-2, with D uncertain. Germline assignment: CDR1 LGHDT and CDR2 YNNKEL (reference sequence). Trimming left V 0 bases short and J 5 bases short, with 4 bases between. The CDR3 is 12 residues long. The whole variable domain, remainder taken from reference TRBV3-1 and TRBJ1-2, is DTAVSQTPKYLVTQMGNDKSIKCEQNLGHDTMYWYKQDSKKFLKIMFSYNNKELIINETVPNRFSPKSPDKAHLNLHINSLELGDSAVYFCASSQEGYGYTFGSGTRLTVV.

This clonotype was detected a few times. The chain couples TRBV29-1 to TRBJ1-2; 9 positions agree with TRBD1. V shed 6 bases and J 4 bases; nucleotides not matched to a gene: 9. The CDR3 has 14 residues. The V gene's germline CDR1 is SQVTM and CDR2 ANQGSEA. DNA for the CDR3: TGCAGCGTAGCCGCGGGACAGGGAGTCTATGGCTACACCTTC. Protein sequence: CSVAAGQGVYGYTF. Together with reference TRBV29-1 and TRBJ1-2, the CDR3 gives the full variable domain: SAVISQKPSRDICQRGTSLTIQCQVDSQVTMMFWYRQQPGQSLTLIATANQGSEATYESGFVIDKFPISRPNLTFSTLTVSNMSPEDSSIYLCSVAAGQGVYGYTFGSGTRLTVV.

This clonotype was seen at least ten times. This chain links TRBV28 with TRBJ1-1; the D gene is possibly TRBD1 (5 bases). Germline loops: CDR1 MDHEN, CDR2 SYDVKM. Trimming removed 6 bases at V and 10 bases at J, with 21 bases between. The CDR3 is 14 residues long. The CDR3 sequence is CASSTNSRGRGAFF. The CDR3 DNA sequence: TGTGCCAGCAGCACAAACAGTAGGGGTCGGGGAGCTTTCTTT.

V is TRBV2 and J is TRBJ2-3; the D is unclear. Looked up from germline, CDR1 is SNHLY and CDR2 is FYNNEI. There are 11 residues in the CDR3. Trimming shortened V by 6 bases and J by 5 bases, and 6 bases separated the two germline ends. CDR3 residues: CASSNLDTQYF. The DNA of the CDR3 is TGTGCCAGCAGCAATCTAGATACGCAGTATTTT.

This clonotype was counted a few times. The chain's CDR3 is CSARDRGSGANVLTF. In DNA form, the CDR3 reads TGCAGTGCTAGAGATCGCGGCTCTGGGGCCAACGTCCTGACTTTC. The chain uses TRBV20-1 and TRBJ2-6; D ambiguous. V was pared by 0 bases and J by 0 bases, with 6 bases between. The CDR3 is 15 residues long. The germline V gene has CDR1 DFQATT and CDR2 SNEGSKA (reference sequence).